This TCR beta chain was identified in a study of T cell responses to AZD1222 COVID-19 vaccine (dated by TCRdb to 2020 to 2022). For the wider study: Because spike-specific TCR depth and breadth did not differ between the two schedules, AZD1222 recipients who got a second dose at roughly 4 weeks were pooled with those who got a second dose at roughly 12 weeks. TCR sequencing covered over 230 trial participants: about 210 given two doses of AZD1222 and 26 given two doses of MenACWY control vaccine. Trial participants were enrolled into age subgroups of 18-55, 56-69 and 70-plus years, which contained roughly 140, 27 and 60 TCR-sequenced participants, respectively. Study-wide findings and limitations: Participants were mostly white British and included more females than males, and it was suggested by the authors that clonal diversity may have been underestimated. Because no day 14 peak-response samples were available, repertoires were characterized only after the peak T cell response. In the small 56-69-year group, the increase in depth fell short of significance, most likely because of low power. Reportedly, almost half of the unique spike-specific TCRs recognized epitopes lying outside the regions that are mutated in the B.1.351 and B.1.1.7 variants. Conclusions about previously exposed vaccinees are limited, since just 5 or 6 AZD1222 recipients were seropositive for SARS-CoV-2 at baseline. The whole spike protein was spanned by vaccine-associated CD4 TCRs, and dominant responses were seen in regions 160-218 and 743-854. A significant rise in spike-specific TCR breadth and depth was observed after two AZD1222 doses relative to day 0 and relative to MenACWY recipients.

The germline V and J ends show losses of 3 bases and 4 bases respectively, and no gene match explains 8 bases of the junction. From cysteine to phenylalanine, the CDR3 is 16 amino acids long. Only the CDR3 part of the read is kept: 48 bases, read in frame from the first base. Sequences LNHDA (CDR1) and SQIVND (CDR2) are obtained from the germline V gene (reference sequence). Details on this clone: Its target antigen remains unknown. No per-base quality is available; no much larger clone lies one base away.

Taken with the paper, the label for time point translates to: baseline before first vaccination. Vaccinee samples were obtained from the UK trials COV001 and COV002, which included a single-blind randomized controlled phase 2/3 trial of AZD1222 (ChAdOx1 nCoV-19) in healthy adults. Trial participant PBMC samples were collected at day 0 and day 28 after the second dose for TCRbeta chain sequencing. The CDR3 regions of human TCRbeta chains were subjected to immunosequencing. In the authors' own workflow: Repertoire TCRs were matched against a reference library of SARS-CoV-2-specific TCRs generated with the MIRA antigen-specificity platform. Breadth was defined as the fraction of unique TCRs that were SARS-CoV-2-associated, and depth was defined as the fraction of total T cells that were SARS-CoV-2-associated. Using the MIRA data, each spike-specific TCR was assigned both to the spike region to which the TCR was reactive and to a CD4 or CD8 class. Log10-transformed breadth and depth values were compared by one-way ANOVA with Sidak's multiple comparisons tests. The table comes from immuneACCESS by way of TCRdb, which keeps in-frame sequences with V and J called. Part of the clones is missing from these tables; in studies checked, under half for an unresolved V gene and the rest for unknown reasons. The V and J calls and the clone size are those of that table, but D and trimming were determined from the DNA. The sample has some 130,000 clones on record, around 87% of them singletons. Approximately 3.5% of the sample is taken by the ten largest.

The sequenced sample was peripheral blood, obtained on day 0 of AZD1222 vaccination. The source of this sequence is an adult in good health. The sequence is built from TRBV19 and TRBJ2-2; TRBD1 matches 7 bases in the middle. CDR3 reads: CASSIPTGSATGELFF. The DNA sequence follows: TGTGCCAGTAGTATCCCGACAGGGTCGGCCACCGGGGAGCTGTTTTTT. This CDR3, with the reference TRBV19 and TRBJ2-2 proteins standing in past its ends, gives the full variable domain DGGITQSPKYLFRKEGQNVTLSCEQNLNHDAMYWYRQDPGQGLRLIYYSQIVNDFQKGDIAEGYSVSREKKESFPLTVTSAQKNPTAFYLCASSIPTGSATGELFFGEGSRLTVL.